Following are 11 T cell receptor beta chains from one sample sequenced in a study of identical twins. TCRdb used MiXCR to reprocess the 5' RACE reads, holding one entry per CDR3 protein. The table shows hundreds of thousands of distinct CDR3 sequences, with 8.5% to 9.5% occurring only once. This same sample was also part of a study on yellow fever vaccine responses in identical twins.

Sequenced input: PBMCs. Receptors originate from a woman aged 18-29 years in good health.

The chain couples TRBV4-3 to TRBJ2-1, with no clear D. Germline loops: CDR1 LGHNA, CDR2 YSLEER. This CDR3 contains 17 residues. The ends were cut back, 1 base at V and 8 bases at J, with 21 bases in the middle. As DNA, the CDR3 is TGCGCCAGCAGCCAAGTCGTAGGAGACCCCCGGGTCGATGAGCAGTTCTTC. Its protein product is CASSQVVGDPRVDEQFF.

The chain is built from TRBV5-6 and TRBJ2-7; D may correspond to TRBD1 or TRBD2 (5 bases each). The germline CDR1 and CDR2 sequences are SGHDT and YYEEEE. The CDR3 covers 13 residues. With 2 bases removed from V and 6 bases from J, the gap between germline ends came to 12 bases. The CDR3 is CASSFGTAGEQYF. In nucleotides, the CDR3 is TGTGCCAGCAGCTTCGGGACGGCCGGCGAGCAGTACTTC.

The genes are TRBV2 and TRBJ2-7, with TRBD2 matching over 8 bases. This CDR3 contains 15 residues. Germline CDR1 reads SNHLY; CDR2 reads FYNNEI. The ends lost 8 bases at V and 0 bases at J; junction bases unmatched: 9. The CDR3 spells CASGLAGRSSYEQYF. CDR3 sequence (DNA): TGTGCCAGCGGGCTAGCGGGTCGGAGCTCCTACGAGCAGTACTTC.

This clonotype came up many times. The V and J genes are TRBV6-1 and TRBJ1-6; D is possibly TRBD1 (5 bases). V dropped 1 base and J dropped 8 bases, with 9 bases sitting between them. This CDR3 has 14 amino acids. Per germline, CDR1 MNHNS and CDR2 SASEGT. The CDR3 sequence is CASSEGGEHSPLHF. The CDR3 nucleotides are TGTGCCAGCAGTGAAGGGGGGGAGCATTCACCCCTCCACTTT.

This clonotype has just a few counts. V usage is TRBV4-3 and J usage is TRBJ2-5, with D tentatively TRBD1 (6 bases). The CDR3 runs 17 residues. Trimming took 3 bases from V and 4 from J, leaving 21 bases between them. Per the germline V gene, CDR1 is LGHNA and CDR2 is YSLEER. For the CDR3, the DNA is TGCGCCAGCAGCCACCTACCCGGAACAGGGACGGGAGAGACCCAGTACTTC. This codes for CASSHLPGTGTGETQYF.

The chain has TRBV7-9 and TRBJ2-2, with a weak D call TRBD1 (6 bases). This CDR3 is 14 amino acids long. V lost 5 bases and J 3 bases, leaving 10 bases between the germline ends. Germline V CDR1 and CDR2: SEHNR, FQNEAQ (reference sequence). Written as DNA, the CDR3 is TGTGCCAGCAGCCACCCAGGGGACACCGGGGAGCTGTTTTTT. Its translation: CASSHPGDTGELFF.

The chain uses TRBV3-1 and TRBJ1-5; TRBD1 is a possible D gene (6 bases). The germline gives CDR1 LGHDT, CDR2 YNNKEL (reference sequence). V lost 2 bases and J lost 3, with 8 bases in between. The CDR3 runs 14 residues. CDR3 nucleotide sequence: TGTGCCAGCAGCCAACGGGACAACAATCAGCCCCAGCATTTT. It is translated as CASSQRDNNQPQHF.

This clonotype has ten or more counts. J is TRBJ2-7 and V is TRBV20-1, with D perhaps matching TRBD1 or TRBD2 (6 bases each). CDR1 is DFQATT, CDR2 SNEGSKA, per germline (reference sequence). V lost 4 bases to trimming and J lost 1 base, with 14 bases between them. The CDR3 has 14 amino acids. The DNA for the CDR3 is TGCAGTGCTAAACCGGGGGCCTCATCCTACGAGCAGTACTTC. As protein: CSAKPGASSYEQYF.

The V gene is TRBV7-6, the J gene TRBJ1-1; D may be TRBD1 (5 bases). There are 13 residues in the CDR3. Per the germline V gene, CDR1 is SGHVS and CDR2 is FNYEAQ. The V and J ends lost 4 bases and 3 bases respectively, with 9 bases between them. The CDR3 reads CASSSEGDTEAFF. For the CDR3, the DNA is TGTGCCAGCAGCTCGGAAGGGGACACTGAAGCTTTCTTT.

This clonotype was counted between two and nine times. The chain combines TRBV7-2 with TRBJ1-5; TRBD1 agrees at 9 bases. The CDR3 spans 13 residues. Looked up from germline, CDR1 is SGHTA and CDR2 is FQGNSA. Trimming cost V 4 bases and J 6 bases; bases outside gene matches: 1. CDR3 nucleotide sequence: TGTGCCAGCAGCTACAGGGGGCTTCAGCCCCAGCATTTT. Translated: CASSYRGLQPQHF.

This clonotype was counted ten times or more. The V gene is TRBV2, the J gene TRBJ2-1, with D unclear. CDR3 length equals 11 residues. Germline V CDR1 and CDR2: SNHLY, FYNNEI. V gave up 8 bases and J gave up 4 bases, with 6 bases separating them. This chain's CDR3 is CASRPYNEQFF. In DNA form, the CDR3 reads TGTGCCAGCCGCCCGTACAATGAGCAGTTCTTC.